This is a list of T cell receptor beta chains from one sample in a study of T cells in Graves' hyperthyroidism and ophthalmopathy. TCRdb analysed the multiplex PCR reads with MiXCR anew, one entry per CDR3 protein. The sample yields some 360,000 distinct CDR3 sequences, approximately 18% seen once. Sequencing was performed on blood. These receptors were obtained from a woman aged 40-49 years with Graves' ophthalmopathy. CDR3s include the opening cysteine and the closing phenylalanine or tryptophan. The D gene is left open where the match is weak. A clone size is listed for some rows: how often the clone was seen (once, few, many), or a class if it is expanded.

V: TRBV9
size: many
D: .
J: TRBJ2-7
CDR3: CASSVGERPTYEQYF
DNA: TGTGCCAGCAGCGTAGGAGAGCGGCCAACCTACGAGCAGTACTTC

V: TRBV28
size: many
D: .
J: TRBJ1-1
CDR3: CASSFIRAQAFF
DNA: TGTGCCAGCAGTTTTATCAGGGCCCAAGCTTTCTTT

V: TRBV30
size: many
D: TRBD2
J: TRBJ2-7
CDR3: CAWSQRLASSYEQYF
DNA: TGTGCCTGGAGCCAACGACTAGCCAGCTCCTACGAGCAGTACTTC

V: TRBV6-1
size: .
D: TRBD2
J: TRBJ2-7
CDR3: CASSEVAGGGPYEQYF
DNA: TGTGCCAGCAGTGAAGTAGCGGGAGGGGGTCCGTACGAGCAGTACTTC

V: TRBV7-8
size: many
D: .
J: TRBJ1-1
CDR3: CASSLRGASEAFF
DNA: TGTGCCAGCAGCTTGCGGGGGGCGTCTGAAGCTTTCTTT

V: TRBV6-5
size: many
D: .
J: TRBJ2-2
CDR3: CASRVGGARTGELFF
DNA: TGTGCCAGCAGAGTTGGCGGGGCGCGGACCGGGGAGCTGTTTTTT

V: TRBV11-2
size: .
D: TRBD1
J: TRBJ2-7
CDR3: CASSVLTGQGNIEQYF
DNA: TGTGCCAGCAGTGTTCTTACGGGACAGGGGAATATCGAGCAGTACTTC

V: TRBV20-1
size: many
D: TRBD1
J: TRBJ2-5
CDR3: CSARVPGTGGETQYF
DNA: TGCAGTGCTAGGGTTCCCGGGACAGGGGGGGAGACCCAGTACTTC

V: TRBV20-1
size: many
D: .
J: TRBJ2-7
CDR3: CSARREARNYEQYF
DNA: TGCAGTGCTAGACGGGAAGCCAGGAATTACGAGCAGTACTTC

V: TRBV28
size: .
D: TRBD1
J: TRBJ2-7
CDR3: CASSLHRDRRSEQYF
DNA: TGTGCCAGCAGTTTACACCGGGACAGGAGGTCCGAGCAGTACTTC

V: TRBV28
size: many
D: TRBD1
J: TRBJ2-5
CDR3: CASSFPGQGTPLVEETQYF
DNA: TGTGCCAGCAGTTTCCCGGGACAGGGAACTCCCTTGGTCGAAGAGACCCAGTACTTC

V: TRBV19
size: many
D: TRBD2
J: TRBJ2-7
CDR3: CASTRTSGSRRDEQYF
DNA: TGTGCCAGTACCCGGACTAGCGGGAGTCGGCGAGACGAGCAGTACTTC

V: TRBV12-3/TRBV12-4
size: .
D: .
J: TRBJ1-2
CDR3: CASSLRGEANYGYTF
DNA: TGTGCCAGCAGTTTACGGGGCGAAGCTAACTATGGCTACACCTTC

V: TRBV6-2/TRBV6-3
size: few
D: .
J: TRBJ2-7
CDR3: CASSEAHMAYEQSF
DNA: TGTGCCAGCAGTGAGGCTCACATGGCATACGAGCAGTCCTTC

V: TRBV6-5
size: many
D: .
J: TRBJ2-2
CDR3: CASSYSHTGELFF
DNA: TGTGCCAGCAGTTACTCCCACACCGGGGAGCTGTTTTTT

V: TRBV6-5
size: many
D: .
J: TRBJ1-1
CDR3: CASSYFTGTEAFF
DNA: TGTGCCAGCAGTTACTTTACAGGGACTGAAGCTTTCTTT

V: TRBV5-1
size: many
D: TRBD1
J: TRBJ2-4
CDR3: CASSPPGQPGIQYF
DNA: TGCGCCAGCAGCCCCCCGGGACAGCCGGGCATTCAGTACTTC

V: TRBV20-1
size: many
D: .
J: TRBJ1-5
CDR3: CSASTGGNQPQHF
DNA: TGCAGTGCTAGTACAGGTGGCAATCAGCCCCAGCATTTT

V: TRBV6-4
size: many
D: .
J: TRBJ2-2
CDR3: CASSDQGDPSGELFF
DNA: TGTGCCAGCAGTGACCAGGGAGATCCTAGCGGGGAGCTGTTTTTT

V: TRBV27
size: .
D: TRBD1
J: TRBJ1-2
CDR3: CASGTARDYGYTF
DNA: TGTGCCAGCGGGACAGCGAGGGACTATGGCTACACCTTC

V: TRBV28
size: .
D: TRBD2
J: TRBJ2-7
CDR3: CASSDRLADSYEQYF
DNA: TGTGCCAGCAGTGACCGACTAGCCGACTCCTACGAGCAGTACTTC

V: TRBV15
size: .
D: .
J: TRBJ1-2
CDR3: CATSREGQYTF
DNA: TGTGCCACCAGCAGGGAAGGACAGTACACCTTC

V: TRBV6-2/TRBV6-3
size: .
D: TRBD1
J: TRBJ2-5
CDR3: CASDEGQVVGETQYF
DNA: TGTGCCAGCGATGAGGGACAGGTGGTGGGAGAGACCCAGTACTTC

V: TRBV7-3
size: .
D: TRBD2
J: TRBJ2-2
CDR3: CASSLSRGGALTGELFF
DNA: TGTGCCAGCAGCTTAAGTCGGGGGGGAGCCCTCACCGGGGAGCTGTTTTTT

V: TRBV12-3/TRBV12-4
size: many
D: .
J: TRBJ1-1
CDR3: CASSLTGPNAEAFF
DNA: TGTGCCAGCAGCCTTACAGGGCCGAACGCTGAAGCTTTCTTT

V: TRBV19
size: many
D: .
J: TRBJ2-5
CDR3: CASSKGGLAKTQYF
DNA: TGTGCCAGTAGCAAGGGAGGTCTAGCGAAGACCCAGTACTTC

V: TRBV12-3/TRBV12-4
size: many
D: .
J: TRBJ1-1
CDR3: CASSTHGQGEAFF
DNA: TGTGCCAGCAGCACCCATGGGCAGGGTGAAGCTTTCTTT

V: TRBV27
size: .
D: .
J: TRBJ1-5
CDR3: CASSLAYNQPQHF
DNA: TGTGCCAGCAGTTTAGCATACAATCAGCCCCAGCATTTT

V: TRBV15
size: many
D: .
J: TRBJ1-2
CDR3: CATSRGEYYGYTF
DNA: TGTGCCACCAGCAGAGGGGAGTACTATGGCTACACCTTC

V: TRBV13
size: many
D: .
J: TRBJ2-2
CDR3: CASSPKGSGELFF
DNA: TGTGCCAGCAGCCCAAAAGGGTCAGGGGAGCTGTTTTTT

V: TRBV6-5
size: many
D: .
J: TRBJ1-2
CDR3: CASSYDPQGYGYTF
DNA: TGTGCCAGCAGTTACGATCCCCAGGGGTATGGCTACACCTTC

V: TRBV6-5
size: many
D: .
J: TRBJ2-2
CDR3: CASSYVTETGELFF
DNA: TGTGCCAGCAGTTACGTGACGGAAACCGGGGAGCTGTTTTTT

V: TRBV6-5
size: many
D: .
J: TRBJ2-6
CDR3: CASTRYHGSGANVLTF
DNA: TGTGCCAGCACGAGATACCATGGCTCAGGGGCCAACGTCCTGACTTTC

V: TRBV28
size: many
D: .
J: TRBJ1-2
CDR3: CASSFGGPGPGYTF
DNA: TGTGCCAGCAGTTTCGGAGGGCCCGGACCTGGCTACACCTTC